The 4 T cell receptor beta chains reported below all come from one sample, sequenced in a study of blood T cell repertoires in COVID-19. Measured with immunoSEQ multiplex PCR; TCRdb has only the in-frame clones, and not every one. The table includes tens of thousands of clones, roughly 85% detected once. The sample comprised peripheral blood. These receptors originate from a human donor in a cohort sampled during active COVID-19.

The chain has TRBV5-1 and TRBJ2-7; 10 bases agree with TRBD2. This CDR3 has 15 amino acids. Germline loops: CDR1 SGHRS, CDR2 YFSETQ. Unmatched junction bases numbered 10, after V lost 9 bases and J lost 1 base. The chain's CDR3 is CANPAGGPRSYEQYF. CDR3 in DNA: TGCGCCAACCCAGCGGGAGGGCCCAGGTCCTACGAGCAGTACTTC.

This chain links TRBV24-1 with TRBJ2-1, with D possibly being TRBD2 (6 bases). Trimming left V 2 bases short and J 0 bases short, with 10 bases between. The germline V gene has CDR1 KGHDR and CDR2 SFDVKD. The CDR3 is made up of 16 amino acids. The CDR3 nucleotides are TGTGCCACCAGTGATTATTCCGGGAGCTCCTACAATGAGCAGTTCTTC. Its translation: CATSDYSGSSYNEQFF.

V gene TRBV7-9 combines with J gene TRBJ2-7; no clear D. This CDR3 spans 15 amino acids. The V and J ends lost 4 bases and 0 bases respectively, with 13 bases between them. The germline CDR1 and CDR2 sequences are SEHNR and FQNEAQ (reference sequence). As DNA, the CDR3 is TGTGCCAGCAGCTACCAGAGAGCGAGCTCCTACGAGCAGTACTTC. Translation gives CASSYQRASSYEQYF.

This chain links TRBV27 with TRBJ2-7; 12 bases line up with TRBD2. J lost 6 bases, V lost 5 bases, and 17 bases had no gene match. The germline V gene encodes CDR1 MNHEY and CDR2 SMNVEV (reference sequence). The CDR3 totals 18 residues. CDR3 nucleotide sequence: TGTGCCAGCAGTCCCTGGATATCAAGACTAGCGGGAGTAAGCGAGCAGTACTTC. Translation gives CASSPWISRLAGVSEQYF.